The present entry profiles one T cell receptor (beta chain) with its context. These data are taken from a study of T cells in Graves' hyperthyroidism and ophthalmopathy. What was amplified from RNA transcripts were TCR beta CDR3 regions. During a first-round RT-PCR of the TCR CDR3, the HTBI primer set was used. MiXCR, applied by TCRdb to the multiplex PCR reads, yields one record per CDR3 protein. The sample lists a few hundred thousand distinct CDR3 sequences, about 15% occurring once. Sequences were obtained from blood. This clonotype was obtained from a woman aged 25 to 39 with Graves' hyperthyroidism.

CDR3 sequence: CASREGTDNYGYTF. In nucleotides, the CDR3 is TGTGCCAGCAGAGAGGGGACTGATAACTATGGCTACACCTTC. The chain has TRBV6-1 and TRBJ1-2; possible D gene TRBD1, 5 bases. The V end lost 6 bases, the J end lost 1 base, and 12 bases lay between the germline ends. The germline V gene encodes CDR1 MNHNS and CDR2 SASEGT. The CDR3 is 14 residues long.